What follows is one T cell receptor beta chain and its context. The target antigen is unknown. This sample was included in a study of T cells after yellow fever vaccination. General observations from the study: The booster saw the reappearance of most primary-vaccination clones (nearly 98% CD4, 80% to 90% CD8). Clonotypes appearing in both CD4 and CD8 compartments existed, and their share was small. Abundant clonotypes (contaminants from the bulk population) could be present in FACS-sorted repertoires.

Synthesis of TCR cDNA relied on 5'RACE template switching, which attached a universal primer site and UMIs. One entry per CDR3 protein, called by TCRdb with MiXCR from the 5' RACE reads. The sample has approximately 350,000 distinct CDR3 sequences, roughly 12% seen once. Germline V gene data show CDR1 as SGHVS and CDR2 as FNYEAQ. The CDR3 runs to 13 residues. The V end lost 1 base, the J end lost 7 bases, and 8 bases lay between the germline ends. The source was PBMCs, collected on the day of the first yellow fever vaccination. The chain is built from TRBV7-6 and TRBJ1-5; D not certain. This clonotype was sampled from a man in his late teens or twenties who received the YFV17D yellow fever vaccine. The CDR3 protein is CASSLVDGQPQHF. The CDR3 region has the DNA TGTGCCAGCAGCTTAGTGGATGGGCAGCCCCAGCATTTT.